This T cell receptor (beta chain) was obtained from a study of T cells after yellow fever vaccination. Looking at the study overall: Libraries from low-cell-number fractions were prepared with the SMART-Seq v4 Ultra Low Input RNA kit.

Using its own MiXCR run on the 5' RACE reads, TCRdb lists one record per CDR3 protein. The repertoire holds 240,000 or so distinct CDR3 sequences, 6.9% seen once, with 0.65% to 0.9% in the top ten. The CDR3 is 15 residues long. The germline V and J ends were trimmed by 0 bases and 5 bases, with 14 bases remaining between them. Germline CDR1 is SGHRS and CDR2 is YFSETQ. The genes are TRBV5-1 and TRBJ1-2; TRBD1 is a possible D gene (5 bases). The clonotype comes from a man aged 25 to 40 who received the YFV17D yellow fever vaccine. This material consisted of CD4+ T cells sorted from PBMCs, taken 15 days after the yellow fever booster vaccination. The CDR3 spells CASSLEVGEGYGYTF. DNA of the CDR3: TGCGCCAGCAGCTTGGAGGTGGGGGAAGGATATGGCTACACCTTC. The full variable domain, in which reference TRBV5-1 and TRBJ1-2 provide the parts outside the CDR3, is KAGVTQTPRYLIKTRGQQVTLSCSPISGHRSVSWYQQTPGQGLQFLFEYFSETQRNKGNFPGRFSGRQFSNSRSEMNVSTLELGDSALYLCASSLEVGEGYGYTFGSGTRLTVV.